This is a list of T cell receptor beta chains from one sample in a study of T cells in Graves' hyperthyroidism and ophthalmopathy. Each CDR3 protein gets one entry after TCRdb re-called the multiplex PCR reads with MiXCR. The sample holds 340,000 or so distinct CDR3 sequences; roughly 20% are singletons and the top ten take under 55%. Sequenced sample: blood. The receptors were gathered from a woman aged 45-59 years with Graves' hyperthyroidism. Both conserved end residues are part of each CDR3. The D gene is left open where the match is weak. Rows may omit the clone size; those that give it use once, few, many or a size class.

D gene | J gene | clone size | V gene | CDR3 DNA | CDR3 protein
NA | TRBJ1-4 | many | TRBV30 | TGTGCCTGGACCGATCTAGGGAGTGAAAAACTGTTTTTT | CAWTDLGSEKLFF
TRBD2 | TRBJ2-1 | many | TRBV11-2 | TGTGCCAGCAGCCCGTCCGGGACTAGCGCGTACAATGAGCAGTTCTTC | CASSPSGTSAYNEQFF
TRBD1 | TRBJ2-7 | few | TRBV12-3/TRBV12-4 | TGTGCCAGCAGTTTAACTATTCTACAGGGGGCGCGAGAGCAGTACTTC | CASSLTILQGAREQYF
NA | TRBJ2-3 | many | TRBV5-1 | TGCGCCAGCAGCCCACGAGCCTTTAGCACAGATACGCAGTATTTT | CASSPRAFSTDTQYF
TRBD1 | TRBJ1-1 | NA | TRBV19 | TGTGCCAGTAGTATATTGGGACAGGGTGAAGCTTTCTTT | CASSILGQGEAFF
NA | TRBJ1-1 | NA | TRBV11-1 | TGTGCCAGCAGCTTATCAGGGGCTTACACTGAAGCTTTCTTT | CASSLSGAYTEAFF
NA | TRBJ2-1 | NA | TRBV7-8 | TGTGCCAGCAGCTTAGTTCTGGGGTACAATGAGCAGTTCTTC | CASSLVLGYNEQFF
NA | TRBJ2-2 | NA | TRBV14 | NA | CASSLFGAGELFF
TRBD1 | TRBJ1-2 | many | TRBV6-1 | TGTGCCAGCAGCTCCGGGACAGACTATGGCTACACCTTC | CASSSGTDYGYTF
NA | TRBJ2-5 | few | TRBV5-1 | TGCGCCAGCAGCTCGAACGGCCAAGAGACCCAGTACTTC | CASSSNGQETQYF
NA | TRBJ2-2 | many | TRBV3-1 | TGTGCCAGCAGCCAATCCAGGTGGACCGGGGAGCTGTTTTTT | CASSQSRWTGELFF
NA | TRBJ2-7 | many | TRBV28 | TGTGCCAGCAGTCTCGACGGGACACTATCCTACGAGCAGTACTTC | CASSLDGTLSYEQYF
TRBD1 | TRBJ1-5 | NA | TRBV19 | TGTGCCAGTACTTGGACAGGGAAAAGCAATCAGCCCCAGCATTTT | CASTWTGKSNQPQHF
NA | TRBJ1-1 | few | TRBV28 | TGTGCCAGCAGTTTGTCACAGGCGAACACTGAAGCTTTCTTT | CASSLSQANTEAFF
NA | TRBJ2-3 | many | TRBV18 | TGTGCCAGCTCACCACCGTTCCCCCTGGGGGATACGCAGTATTTT | CASSPPFPLGDTQYF
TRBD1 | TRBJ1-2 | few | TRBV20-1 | TGCAGTGCTAGAGATAGGACAGGGGGGAACTATGGCTACACCTTC | CSARDRTGGNYGYTF
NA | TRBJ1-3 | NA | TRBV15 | TGTGCCACCAGCAGCCAGAGCTCTGGAAACACCATATATTTT | CATSSQSSGNTIYF
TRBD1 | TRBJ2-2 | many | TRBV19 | TGTGCCAGTAGTATAGAAGGGACAGGAATCCCCGGGGAGCTGTTTTTT | CASSIEGTGIPGELFF
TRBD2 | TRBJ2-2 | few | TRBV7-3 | TGTGCCAGCAGCTCCCCTGGGACTAGCGGTCCTAAAGGGGGCGGGGAGCTGTTTTTT | CASSSPGTSGPKGGGELFF
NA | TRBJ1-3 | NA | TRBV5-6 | TGTGCCAGCAGCTTGGCGGCGGTCTCTGGAAACACCATATATTTT | CASSLAAVSGNTIYF
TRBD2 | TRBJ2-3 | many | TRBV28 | TGTGCCAGCAGTGCCTCCGGGACTAGCGGCACAGATACGCAGTATTTT | CASSASGTSGTDTQYF
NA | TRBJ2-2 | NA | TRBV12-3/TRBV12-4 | TGTGCCAGCAGTTTCTTTCAGGTTCACACCGGGGAGCTGTTTTTT | CASSFFQVHTGELFF
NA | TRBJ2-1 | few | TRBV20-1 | TGCCACCTTAGGAGGGACGACTACAATGAGCAGTTCTTC | CHLRRDDYNEQFF
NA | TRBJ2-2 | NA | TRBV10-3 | TGTGCCATCAGTGAGCAGGTGCCTAACACCGGGGAGCTGTTTTTT | CAISEQVPNTGELFF
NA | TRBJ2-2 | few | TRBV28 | TGTGCCAGCAGTTACGGGAACAGGGAGGTGTTTTTT | CASSYGNREVFF
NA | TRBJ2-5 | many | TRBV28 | TGTGCCAGCAGTTTATTTAAGGGAGTAGCTGGGGTGTCCCAGTACTTC | CASSLFKGVAGVSQYF
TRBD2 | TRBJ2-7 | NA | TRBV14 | TGTGCCAGCAGCCAAGAGCCGTCTAGCGGGATCTACGAGCGGTACTTC | CASSQEPSSGIYERYF
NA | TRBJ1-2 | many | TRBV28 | TGTGCCAGCGCAAACCGTCTCGATGGCTACACCTTC | CASANRLDGYTF
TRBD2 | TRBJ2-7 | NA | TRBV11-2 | TGTGCCAGCAGCCCCCCGCTAGCGGGTTCATACGAGCAGTACTTC | CASSPPLAGSYEQYF
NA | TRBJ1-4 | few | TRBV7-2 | TGTGCCAGCAGCTTAGGAAACAGAGGGACACGTCCCTACAATGAAAAACTGTTTTTT | CASSLGNRGTRPYNEKLFF
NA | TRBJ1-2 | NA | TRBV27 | TGTGCCAGCAGTTCAGAGGGGATGAACTATGGCTACACCTTC | CASSSEGMNYGYTF
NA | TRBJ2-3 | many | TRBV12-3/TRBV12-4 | TGTGCCAGCAGGCGACAGCCAGATACGCAGTATTTT | CASRRQPDTQYF
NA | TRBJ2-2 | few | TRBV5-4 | TGTGCCAGCATCGGAGGCACCGGGGAGCTGTTTTTT | CASIGGTGELFF
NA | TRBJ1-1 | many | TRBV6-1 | TGTGCCAGCAATCAGGTGAACACTGAAGCTTTCTTT | CASNQVNTEAFF
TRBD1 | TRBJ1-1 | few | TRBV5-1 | TGCGCCAGCAGTTTGACCCCCAGGGGGAGCACTGAAGCTTTCTTT | CASSLTPRGSTEAFF
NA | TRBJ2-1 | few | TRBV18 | TGTGCCAGCTCACCCCGAGGACCCAGCAATGAGCAGTTCTTC | CASSPRGPSNEQFF
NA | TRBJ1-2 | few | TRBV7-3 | TGTGCCAGCAGCCCCCGGGAGGGCGGAGAGGGGTATGGCTACACCTTC | CASSPREGGEGYGYTF
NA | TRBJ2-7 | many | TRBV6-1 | TGTGCCAGCAGAACCGACAGTAGCAGCTCCTACGAGCAGTACTTC | CASRTDSSSSYEQYF
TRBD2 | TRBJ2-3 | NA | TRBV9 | TGTGCCAGCAGCCCGGGGAGGGGGCAGACCACGGGACTAGCGGCCAGAGGACACACAGATACGCAGTATTTT | CASSPGRGQTTGLAARGHTDTQYF
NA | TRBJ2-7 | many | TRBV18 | TGTGCCAGCTCATCAGGACAAGGCCAATACGAGCAGTACTTC | CASSSGQGQYEQYF
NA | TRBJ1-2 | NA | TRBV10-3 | TGTGCCATCAAGGGATCAGACAGGAGGGGCTACACCTTC | CAIKGSDRRGYTF